The clone carrying this TCR beta chain was counted only a few times. V dropped 5 bases and J dropped 7; count of bases not matched to a gene: 5. Germline loops: CDR1 MNHNS, CDR2 SASEGT. The CDR3 totals 13 residues. This specimen belongs to a study of T cells in Graves' hyperthyroidism and ophthalmopathy. Study-level background: Blood from the periphery was taken at initial diagnosis, before any treatment.

TCR beta CDR3 sequences were amplified from RNA transcripts. HTBI primers were used for first-round RT-PCR of the TCR CDR3. Each CDR3 protein gets one entry after TCRdb re-called the multiplex PCR reads with MiXCR. This table has about 550,000 distinct CDR3 sequences, less than 25% appearing once. This TCR derives from a man younger than 35 with Graves' hyperthyroidism. The J gene is TRBJ2-5, the V gene TRBV6-1; TRBD1 agrees at 9 bases. The specimen sequenced was blood. The CDR3 DNA is TGTGCCAGCAGTACCAGGGGACAGGGGACCCAGTACTTC. It is translated as CASSTRGQGTQYF.